The sequence of this T cell receptor beta chain was determined in a study of neurological immune-mediated disorders. TCRdb re-called the 5' RACE reads with MiXCR, one entry per CDR3 protein. Of tens of thousands of distinct CDR3 sequences in the sample, less than 15% were seen once. Germline trimming cut 0 bases from V and 0 bases from J; bases unmatched to any gene: 8. Germline V gives CDR1 SGHRS, CDR2 YFSETQ. The CDR3 has 19 amino acids. The table lists this clonotype with many counts. The material sequenced was PBMCs. The chain carries TRBV5-1 and TRBJ2-2, with TRBD2 identical over 10 bases. This sequence originates from a woman aged 50 to 60 in good health. CDR3 in amino acids: CASSLGLAGATSNTGELFF. In DNA, the CDR3 is TGCGCCAGCAGCTTGGGCCTAGCGGGAGCTACCTCGAACACCGGGGAGCTGTTTTTT.